Sequencing of this TCR beta chain was carried out in a study of blood T cells in healthy people across ages. In regard to this clonotype: Antigen: not known.

Findings and caveats of the study: With age, beta diversity per million T cells declined roughly linearly, significantly by 30 to 40. Higher naive T cell percentage went strongly together with higher TCR beta diversity.

Germline CDR1 SQVTM, CDR2 ANQGSEA. The CDR3 extends over 13 amino acids. V shed 1 base and J 5 bases; nucleotides not matched to a gene: 4. Donor samples were obtained from healthy Caucasian individuals from Russia, aged about 6 to 100. Total RNA, at least 5 micrograms per sample, was extracted from PBMCs. A sample-barcoded 5' primer and a J-beta primer mix were used in a second PCR of roughly 7 to 11 cycles. A single record per CDR3 protein comes from TCRdb applying MiXCR to the 5' RACE reads. The table includes about 290,000 distinct CDR3 sequences, 25% to 30% detected once. The sequence derives from a woman between 70 and 85 years old in good health. The specimen was blood. This chain connects TRBV29-1 to TRBJ1-1, with 7 bases lining up with TRBD1. In nucleotides, the CDR3 is TGCAGCGTTGAAGCAGGGGGAGGGACTGAAGCTTTCTTT. This gives the protein CSVEAGGGTEAFF.